This TCR beta chain was captured in a study of T cells after yellow fever vaccination. This clonotype has ten or more counts. TCRdb analysed the 5' RACE reads with MiXCR anew, one entry per CDR3 protein. The sample holds under 400,000 distinct CDR3 sequences, roughly an eighth seen once. The germline V gene has CDR1 SGHTA and CDR2 FQGNSA. V gave up 6 bases and J gave up 7 bases, with 10 bases separating them. This CDR3 has 13 residues. This chain links TRBV7-2 with TRBJ1-6; D ambiguous. The material sequenced was CD4+ T cells sorted from PBMCs, taken 15 days after the yellow fever booster vaccination. This TCR derives from a man younger than 35 who received the YFV17D yellow fever vaccine. CDR3 sequence: CASRQDGNSPLHF. DNA of the CDR3: TGTGCCAGCAGGCAGGACGGAAATTCACCCCTCCACTTT.